This record covers a single T cell receptor beta chain. This entry is derived from a study of human versus mouse CDR3 diversity and MHC coevolution. CDR3 size: 15 residues. Deletions cut 1 base from V and 6 bases from J, with 15 bases between. Germline CDR1 MNHNS, CDR2 SASEGT. The data were produced by immunoSEQ multiplex PCR, yet TCRdb's version contains in-frame clones alone and is incomplete. Here the sample spans about 77,000 clones, 85% to 95% being singletons. The chain recombines TRBV6-1 with TRBJ1-2, with D unclear. The source material was naive CD4+ T cells from blood. Documented subset: CD45RO-negative CD62L-positive naive CD4 T cells. The clonotype originates from a person between 25 and 75 years old in good health. CDR3: CASSEVIDPADGYTF. The CDR3 DNA is TGTGCCAGCAGTGAAGTTATCGACCCGGCGGATGGCTACACCTTC.